The clone carrying this T cell receptor beta chain was picked up a small number of times. Its antigen is not known. Each cDNA molecule in the library carried unique molecular identifiers. Original data processing: Sequenced samples showed a median of around 100,000 TCRs each, with counts running from roughly 23,000 to 700,000. In TCRdb, the RACE reads were re-called with MiXCR into one record per CDR3 protein. It is TCRdb's table, rather than the study itself, that gives the V and J calls and clone size. The sample holds 100,000 to 150,000 distinct CDR3 sequences; more than 7.5% are singletons and the top ten take around 1.9%. These data belong to a study of human T cells and chemical hapten exposure. Indicated time point: healthy volunteer bleed at 2 weeks. Total RNA was isolated from whole blood that had not been fractionated. The V end lost 0 bases, the J end lost 7 bases, and 9 bases lay between the germline ends. Germline lookup yields CDR1 KGHSH and CDR2 LQKENI. There are 13 residues in the CDR3.

General study results and limits: Sensitization with DPC brought no change to TCRs above 1 in 1000 in frequency.

The TCR comes from a male donor in good health. Some clones in this sample may be carry-over from other donors' samples. Sequencing input: whole blood. This sequence joins TRBV18 and TRBJ1-1; D remains ambiguous. CDR3 DNA sequence: TGTGCCAGCTCACCACCAAATCCCCTTGAAGCTTTCTTT. Protein product: CASSPPNPLEAFF.